One sample yielded the 27 T cell receptor beta chains listed below, sequenced in a study of blood T cell repertoires in COVID-19. TCRdb keeps only in-frame clones here, not all; method: immunoSEQ multiplex PCR. The data hold more than 25,000 clones, with 75% to 90% observed a single time. Input material: peripheral blood. These receptors came from a woman aged 80 or over with COVID-19, enrolled during active disease.

The chain is built from TRBV30 and TRBJ1-5, with TRBD1 matching 7 bases. V lost 3 bases, J lost 7 bases, and 6 bases stayed unmatched. The CDR3 is 13 residues long. Germline-derived CDR1 and CDR2 are GTSNPN and SVGIG (reference sequence). CDR3 DNA: TGTGCCTGGAGGGCTAAGGGGGCACAGCCCCAGCATTTT. Protein: CAWRAKGAQPQHF.

The chain uses TRBV3-1 (or the pseudogene TRBV3-2) and TRBJ2-1; 7 bases align to TRBD2. V lost 0 bases and J lost 4; bases outside the gene matches: 12. The CDR3 extends over 18 amino acids. The germline V gene encodes CDR1 LGHDT and CDR2 YNNKEL (reference sequence). The CDR3 spells CASSQEGIGRKLYNEQFF. The CDR3 coding sequence is TGTGCCAGCAGCCAAGAAGGGATCGGGAGGAAGTTATACAATGAGCAGTTCTTC.

This rearrangement joins TRBV12-3 or TRBV12-4 to TRBJ1-1, with D maybe TRBD1 (5 bases). The CDR3 runs 13 residues. V shed 6 bases and J shed 3 bases, with 11 bases lying between them. In nucleotides, the CDR3 is TGTGCCAGCAGCGGGGGATTATACACTGAAGCTTTCTTT. Its translation is CASSGGLYTEAFF.

The rearrangement joins TRBV6-5 to TRBJ1-6, with D uncertain. CDR1 and CDR2 (germline): MNHEY, SVGAGI. V was cut by 2 bases and J by 6 bases, with 11 bases left in between. This CDR3 has 15 residues. The CDR3 is CASSYRRSVNSPLHF. DNA for the CDR3: TGTGCCAGCAGTTACCGGCGGTCTGTTAATTCACCCCTCCACTTT.

The count of this clone is one. The chain links TRBV2 to TRBJ1-4; no firm D call. The germline CDR1 and CDR2 sequences are SNHLY and FYNNEI. V shed 8 bases and J shed 7 bases, with 14 bases lying between them. The CDR3 is 13 amino acids. As DNA, the CDR3 is TGTGCCAGCCAAGGACCCCGGGGTGAAAAACTGTTTTTT. Its protein is CASQGPRGEKLFF.

The CDR3 DNA sequence: TGTGCCAGCAGCTTAGCGACAGGGGGTTATCAGCCCCAGCATTTT. As protein: CASSLATGGYQPQHF. The rearrangement uses TRBV7-2 and TRBJ1-5; 9 nucleotides match TRBD1. Germline values: CDR1 SGHTA, CDR2 FQGNSA. The V gene end was trimmed by 0 bases and the J gene end by 5 bases; junction bases not matched to a gene: 2. CDR3 size: 15 residues.

This clone has only a few counts. The chain links TRBV3-1 (or the pseudogene TRBV3-2) to TRBJ1-2, with D possibly matching TRBD1 (6 bases). Trimming pared 3 bases from V and 8 bases from J, leaving 13 bases between. This CDR3 has 13 amino acids. CDR1 is LGHDT and CDR2 is YNNKEL in the germline V gene (reference sequence). CDR3 amino acids: CASSQGTRGGYTF. The DNA of the CDR3 is TGTGCCAGCAGCCAGGGGACACGAGGGGGCTACACCTTC.

The rearrangement joins TRBV30 to TRBJ1-3; a weak D match, TRBD1 (5 bases). The CDR3 has 12 residues. The germline V gene has CDR1 GTSNPN and CDR2 SVGIG (reference sequence). The V and J ends lost 2 bases and 7 bases respectively, with 9 bases between them. The CDR3 region has the DNA TGTGCCTGGAGTTTCAAGGGGAACACCATATATTTT. Its protein is CAWSFKGNTIYF.

The chain employs TRBV9 and TRBJ2-7; TRBD1 matches at 7 bases. The CDR3 runs to 14 residues. Germline CDR1 reads SGDLS; CDR2 reads YYNGEE. The J segment lost 6 bases and the V segment lost 0 bases, leaving 6 bases of the junction unmatched. CDR3 amino acids: CASSVAQAGGEQYF. CDR3 DNA sequence: TGTGCCAGCAGCGTAGCACAGGCAGGGGGCGAGCAGTACTTC.

This chain links TRBV7-8 with TRBJ1-3, with no clear D. Trimming stripped 5 bases from V and 0 bases from J, with 14 bases between. Germline V lookup: CDR1 SGHVS, CDR2 FQNEAQ. The CDR3 is 16 amino acids. The CDR3 protein is CASSPRGGSSGNTIYF. The DNA for the CDR3 is TGTGCCAGCAGCCCCCGAGGTGGGTCCTCTGGAAACACCATATATTTT.

The gene calls are TRBV10-3 and TRBJ2-3; 11 bases agree with TRBD2. The CDR3 totals 15 residues. The V gene end was trimmed by 6 bases and the J gene end by 5 bases; junction bases not matched to a gene: 7. Germline CDR1 and CDR2: ENHRY and SYGVKD. Here the CDR3 reads CAISLAGGQQDTQYF. CDR3 DNA sequence: TGTGCCATCAGCTTAGCGGGGGGGCAGCAAGATACGCAGTATTTT.

The chain combines TRBV7-9 with TRBJ1-2; D is possibly TRBD1 (5 bases). CDR1 is SEHNR and CDR2 is FQNEAQ in the germline V gene (reference sequence). V was shortened by 4 bases and J by 4 bases, with 16 bases between the two germline ends. The CDR3 consists of 15 residues. The CDR3 sequence: CASSSLQGTSYGYTF. CDR3 nucleotide sequence: TGTGCCAGCAGCTCGCTCCAGGGAACCTCCTATGGCTACACCTTC.

V usage is TRBV3-1 (or the pseudogene TRBV3-2) and J usage is TRBJ1-2; D gene unclear. The V gene lost 2 bases and the J gene lost 6 bases, with 10 bases spanning the gap. Per the germline V gene, CDR1 is LGHDT and CDR2 is YNNKEL (reference sequence). The CDR3 totals 13 residues. CDR3 in amino acids: CASSQYIEDGYTF. The CDR3, as DNA: TGTGCCAGCAGCCAATACATAGAGGATGGCTACACCTTC.

The gene calls are TRBV21-1 and TRBJ2-7; the D call of TRBD2 is as the table states it, not checked on the DNA. TRBV21-1 constitutes a pseudogene. The CDR3 runs 16 residues. As DNA, the CDR3 is TGTGCCAGCATTCCGAACAGCGGGATAGGCTCCTACGAGCAGTACTTC. This translates into CASIPNSGIGSYEQYF.

The J gene is TRBJ2-3, the V gene TRBV2; the match to TRBD2 covers 10 bases. The germline CDR1 and CDR2 sequences are SNHLY and FYNNEI. The CDR3 extends over 16 amino acids. V dropped 6 bases and J dropped 1; count of bases not matched to a gene: 7. Written as DNA, the CDR3 is TGTGCCAGCAGGAGATCTAGCGGGGGTGGCACAGATACGCAGTATTTT. This sequence encodes CASRRSSGGGTDTQYF.

J is TRBJ1-2 and V is TRBV19, with D perhaps TRBD1 (5 bases). Trimming left V 7 bases short and J 3 bases short, with 15 bases between. The CDR3 sequence is 14 residues long. Per the germline V gene, CDR1 is LNHDA and CDR2 is SQIVND (reference sequence). CDR3 sequence (DNA): TGTGCCAGTAACCCGGCAGGCAGGGACTATGGCTACACCTTC. As protein: CASNPAGRDYGYTF.

The V call is TRBV6-6, the J call TRBJ2-7; D is unclear. V lost 0 bases to trimming and J lost 3 bases, with 12 bases between them. The CDR3 loop spans 15 amino acids. Germline CDR1 and CDR2: MNHNY and SVGAGI (reference sequence). Here the CDR3 DNA reads TGTGCCAGCAGTTACTCTCAATTCCTAAACTACGAGCAGTACTTC. Protein sequence: CASSYSQFLNYEQYF.

The rearrangement joins TRBV15 to TRBJ1-5; TRBD1 might be the D (5 bases). Germline CDR1 LNHNV, CDR2 YYDKDF (reference sequence). There are 14 residues in the CDR3. V shed 5 bases and J shed 0 bases, with 8 bases lying between them. The CDR3 protein is CATSQGYSNQPQHF. CDR3 nucleotides: TGTGCCACCAGCCAGGGCTATAGCAATCAGCCCCAGCATTTT.

V and J are TRBV6-5 and TRBJ1-5, with D maybe TRBD1 (5 bases). The germline V gene has CDR1 MNHEY and CDR2 SVGAGI. This CDR3 region has 13 residues. The V gene lost 2 bases and the J gene lost 4 bases, with 6 bases spanning the gap. CDR3 loop: CASSYRGNQPQHF. The CDR3 bases are TGTGCCAGCAGTTACAGGGGAAATCAGCCCCAGCATTTT.

J is TRBJ1-2 and V is TRBV27, with 12 bases aligning to TRBD1. From germline, CDR1 is MNHEY and CDR2 SMNVEV (reference sequence). This CDR3 is 13 amino acids long. The V and J ends lost 6 bases and 7 bases, in that order; junction bases with no gene match: 3. The CDR3 region is CASRGQGATGYTF. The DNA of the CDR3 is TGTGCCAGCAGGGGACAGGGGGCGACTGGCTACACCTTC.

This clone was observed a few times. This chain connects TRBV6-5 to TRBJ1-2; D gene unclear. Germline lookup yields CDR1 MNHEY and CDR2 SVGAGI. CDR3 length: 15 residues. Trimming shortened V by 6 bases and J by 0 bases, and 14 bases separated the two germline ends. The CDR3 loop is CASSPRERANYGYTF. The CDR3, as DNA: TGTGCCAGCAGCCCCCGGGAACGAGCTAACTATGGCTACACCTTC.

This clone was seen just once. The chain recombines TRBV30 with TRBJ1-4; 8 nucleotides line up with TRBD1. J was trimmed by 2 bases and V by 3 bases; bases with no gene match: 2. The CDR3 length is 14 residues. CDR1 and CDR2 from the germline V gene are GTSNPN and SVGIG (reference sequence). Here the CDR3 DNA reads TGTGCCTGGAGAAGACAGGGGACTAATGAAAAACTGTTTTTT. This encodes CAWRRQGTNEKLFF.

The V gene is TRBV6-5, the J gene TRBJ1-6; 8 bases are shared with TRBD1. This CDR3 region has 14 residues. The junction had 4 bases not matched to a gene; V was cut back by 6 bases and J by 6 bases. CDR1 is MNHEY and CDR2 is SVGAGI in the germline V gene. In nucleotides, the CDR3 is TGTGCCAGCAGAACAACAGGGGGTAATTCACCCCTCCACTTT. Its protein product is CASRTTGGNSPLHF.

The rearrangement links TRBV12-3 or TRBV12-4 to TRBJ2-7; tentative D call: TRBD2 (6 bases). With 6 bases removed from V and 9 bases from J, the gap between germline ends came to 12 bases. The CDR3 runs to 11 residues. CDR3 DNA: TGTGCCAGCAGCACCGGGAGAAGGCAGTACTTC. It specifies CASSTGRRQYF.

The chain is built from TRBV29-1 and TRBJ2-2; 9 bases line up with TRBD1. Trimming took 7 bases from V and 5 from J; bases not matched to a gene: 5. The CDR3 has 13 amino acids. Germline CDR1 SQVTM, CDR2 ANQGSEA. The CDR3 DNA reads TGCAGCGGGGGGACAGGGAGAACCGGGGAGCTGTTTTTT. This gives the protein CSGGTGRTGELFF.

The rearrangement links TRBV7-9 to TRBJ1-4; 9 bases match TRBD1. Trimming cost V 5 bases and J 7 bases; bases outside gene matches: 8. This CDR3 is 15 amino acids long. The V gene's germline CDR1 is SEHNR and CDR2 FQNEAQ (reference sequence). The CDR3 loop is CASSLTGGMVEKLFF. The CDR3 DNA reads as TGTGCCAGCAGCCTCACAGGGGGCATGGTTGAAAAACTGTTTTTT.

The chain uses TRBV2 and TRBJ2-4; TRBD2 might be the D (6 bases). The V gene lost 3 bases and the J gene lost 2 bases, with 11 bases spanning the gap. CDR1 is SNHLY and CDR2 is FYNNEI in the germline V gene. This CDR3 contains 15 residues. The CDR3 bases are TGTGCCAGCAGTGATAGCCGGGGGACCAAAAACATTCAGTACTTC. Amino acid sequence: CASSDSRGTKNIQYF.